The clone carrying this T cell receptor (beta chain) was picked up one time. Its antigen is still unknown. TCRdb reprocessed the reads with MiXCR, giving one entry per CDR3 protein. The table shows approximately 730,000 distinct CDR3 sequences, with about 27% occurring only once. Trimming took off 5 bases at V and 5 bases at J, with 15 bases between the two ends. The CDR3 contains 14 residues. Germline V gene sequence: CDR1 MNHEY, CDR2 SVGEGT. The data were obtained in a study of T cell repertoires in cytomegalovirus infection. Study-wide background: Both a matching HLA type and CMV infection were indicated by public TCR beta signatures. Points from the study as a whole: Cumulative frequency of public TCR beta families picked out carriers of CMV plus the relevant HLA. The response measured ex vivo was dominated by TCR beta clonotypes (HLA-C-restricted and CMV-specific).

J is TRBJ2-5 and V is TRBV6-2 or TRBV6-3; D is perhaps TRBD1 (6 bases). The origin of this receptor is a human donor in good health (CMV status not recorded). Some clones in this sample may be carry-over from other donors' samples. Sequenced here: cultured CD8+ T cells from PBMCs, sampled from culture after CMV antigen stimulation. CDR3 sequence: CASSVYRVPETQYF. DNA for the CDR3: TGTGCCAGCAGTGTCTACAGGGTCCCCGAGACCCAGTACTTC.